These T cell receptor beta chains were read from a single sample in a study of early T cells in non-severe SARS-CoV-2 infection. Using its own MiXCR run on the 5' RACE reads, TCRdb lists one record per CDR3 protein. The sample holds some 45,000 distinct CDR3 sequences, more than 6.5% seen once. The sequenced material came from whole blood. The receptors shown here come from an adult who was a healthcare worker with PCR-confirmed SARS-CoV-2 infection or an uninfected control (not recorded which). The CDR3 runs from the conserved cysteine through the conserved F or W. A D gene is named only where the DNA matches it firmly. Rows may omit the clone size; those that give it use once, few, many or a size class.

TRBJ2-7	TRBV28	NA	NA	TGTGCCAGCAGTACTACAAACCAGCACTACGAGCAGTACTTC	CASSTTNQHYEQYF
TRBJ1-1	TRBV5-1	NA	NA	TGCGCCAGCAGCTTCCAAACGAACACTGAAGCTTTCTTT	CASSFQTNTEAFF
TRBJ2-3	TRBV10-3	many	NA	TGTGCCATCAACATAGAAGGGGTCACAGATACGCAGTATTTT	CAINIEGVTDTQYF
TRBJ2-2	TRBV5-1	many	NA	TGCGCCAGCAGCTTGGAACGAGGCTCCACCGGGGAGCTGTTTTTT	CASSLERGSTGELFF
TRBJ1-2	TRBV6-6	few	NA	TGTGCCAGCAGTTCTCCGGGACCCGGAAAGACGGTCTATGGCTACACCTTC	CASSSPGPGKTVYGYTF
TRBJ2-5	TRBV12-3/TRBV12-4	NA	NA	TGTGCCAGCAGTCCCCAACCCTTAGGAGAGCAAGAGACCCAGTACTTC	CASSPQPLGEQETQYF
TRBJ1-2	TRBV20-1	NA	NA	TGCAGTGCCCCCTACCGCAGTCACTACACCTTC	CSAPYRSHYTF
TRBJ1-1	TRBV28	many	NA	TGTGCCAGCAGCTTGGTGGGGATTGAAGCTTTCTTT	CASSLVGIEAFF
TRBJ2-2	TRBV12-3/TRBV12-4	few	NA	TGTGCCAGCAGTTTGATGGGGCTCACCGGGGAGCTGTTTTTT	CASSLMGLTGELFF
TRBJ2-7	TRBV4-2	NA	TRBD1	TGTGCCAGCAGCCAAGATCAGACAGGGTGGTCCACCAGCTCCTACGAGCAGTACTTC	CASSQDQTGWSTSSYEQYF
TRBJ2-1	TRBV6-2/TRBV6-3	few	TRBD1	TGTGCCAGCAGTTACGGACAGGGGGCTTACAATGAGCAGTTCTTC	CASSYGQGAYNEQFF
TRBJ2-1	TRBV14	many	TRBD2	TGTGCCAGCAGCCAAAATTTCGGGACTAGCCGGTTCTTC	CASSQNFGTSRFF
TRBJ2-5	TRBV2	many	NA	TGTGCCAGCAGTGAACTAGAAACCGGGACCCAGTACTTC	CASSELETGTQYF
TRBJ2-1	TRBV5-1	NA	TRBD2	TGCGCCAGCAGCCCCCGACTAGCGGGGGAGTACAATGAGCAGTTCTTC	CASSPRLAGEYNEQFF
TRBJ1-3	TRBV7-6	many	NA	TGTGCCAGCAGCTTAGACCCTTCCGGAAACACCATATATTTT	CASSLDPSGNTIYF
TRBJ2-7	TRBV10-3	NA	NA	TGTGCCATCAGCTCAAGGGACACAACCTACGAGCAGTACTTC	CAISSRDTTYEQYF
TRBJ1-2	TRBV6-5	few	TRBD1	TGTGCCAGCAGTTACTCGACAGGGGGCGTCTATGGCTACACCTTC	CASSYSTGGVYGYTF
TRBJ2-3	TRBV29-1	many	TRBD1	TGCAGCGTTGACTCTTGGCAGGGGGCAACAGATACGCAGTATTTT	CSVDSWQGATDTQYF
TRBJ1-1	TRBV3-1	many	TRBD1	TGTGCCAGCAGCCAAGCAAGACAGGGATACACTGAAGCTTTCTTT	CASSQARQGYTEAFF
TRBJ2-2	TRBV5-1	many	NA	TGCGCCAGCAGCAAAATACCAACCGGGGAGCTGTTTTTT	CASSKIPTGELFF
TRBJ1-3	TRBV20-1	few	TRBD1	TGCAGTGCTAGAGCTCCCGGACAGGGAATTACCATATATTTT	CSARAPGQGITIYF
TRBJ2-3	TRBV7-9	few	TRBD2	TGTGCCAGCAGCGCGATGGGTAGCGGGGGCACAGATACGCAGTATTTT	CASSAMGSGGTDTQYF
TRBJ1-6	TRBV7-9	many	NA	TGTGCCAGCAGCTCGCCGGTTGATAATAATTCACCCCTCCACTTT	CASSSPVDNNSPLHF
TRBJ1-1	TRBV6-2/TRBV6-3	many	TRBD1	TGTGCCAGCAGTTCTGGACAGGGAGTCACTGAAGCTTTCTTT	CASSSGQGVTEAFF
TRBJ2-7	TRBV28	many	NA	TGTGCCAGCAGTTTCCCCACCCTGGCCGAGCAGTACTTC	CASSFPTLAEQYF
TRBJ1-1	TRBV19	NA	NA	TGTGCCAGTATCGGCAGCCTCGTGAACACTGAAGCTTTCTTT	CASIGSLVNTEAFF
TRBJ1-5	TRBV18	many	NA	TGTGCCAGCTCACCAAAGGACGGGCTTAGCAATCAGCCCCAGCATTTT	CASSPKDGLSNQPQHF
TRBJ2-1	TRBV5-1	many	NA	TGCGCCAGCAGCTTGGTTTACAATGAGCAGTTCTTC	CASSLVYNEQFF
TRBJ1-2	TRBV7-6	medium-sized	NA	TGTGCCAGCAGCTTCTCCAGGGAAAATGGCTACACCTTC	CASSFSRENGYTF
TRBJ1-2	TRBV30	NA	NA	TGTGCCTGGAGTGTAAAGAGTACACTTGGCTACACCTTC	CAWSVKSTLGYTF
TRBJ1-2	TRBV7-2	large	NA	TGTGCCAGCAGCTTAGTACTCATAGCCTCGACCTATGGCTACACCTTC	CASSLVLIASTYGYTF
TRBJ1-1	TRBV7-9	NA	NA	TGTGCCAGCAGCTTAGAACAGGGGAACACTGAAGCTTTCTTT	CASSLEQGNTEAFF
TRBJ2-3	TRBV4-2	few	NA	TGTGCCAGCAGCCAAGATCTTGGTGGGGGGCCCCGCACAGATACGCAGTATTTT	CASSQDLGGGPRTDTQYF
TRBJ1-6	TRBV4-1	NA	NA	TGCGCCAGCAGCCAAGAGACAGCCATAAATTCACCCCTCCACTTT	CASSQETAINSPLHF
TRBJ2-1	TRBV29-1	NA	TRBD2	TGCAGCGTTAAGCGAAGCGGCGGGGGCTCCTACAATGAGCAGTTCTTC	CSVKRSGGGSYNEQFF
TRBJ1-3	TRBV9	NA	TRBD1	TGTGCCAGCAGCGCAGGACAGGGAGGTATTGACACCATATATTTT	CASSAGQGGIDTIYF
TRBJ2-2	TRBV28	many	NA	TGTGCCGCCCTGGGGAACACCGGGGAGCTGTTTTTT	CAALGNTGELFF
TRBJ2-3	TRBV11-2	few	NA	TGTGCCAGCAGCCCCGGGTTTGACGGACGCGACACAGATACGCAGTATTTT	CASSPGFDGRDTDTQYF